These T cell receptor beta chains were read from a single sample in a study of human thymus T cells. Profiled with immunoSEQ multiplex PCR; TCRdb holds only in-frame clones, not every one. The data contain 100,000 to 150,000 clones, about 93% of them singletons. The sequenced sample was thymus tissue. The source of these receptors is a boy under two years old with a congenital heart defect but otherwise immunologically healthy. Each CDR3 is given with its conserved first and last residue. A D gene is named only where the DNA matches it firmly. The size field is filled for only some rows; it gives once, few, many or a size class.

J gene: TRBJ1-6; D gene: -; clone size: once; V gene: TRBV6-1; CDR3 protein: CASSEGNSPLHF; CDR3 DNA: TGTGCCAGCAGTGAAGGTAATTCACCCCTCCACTTT
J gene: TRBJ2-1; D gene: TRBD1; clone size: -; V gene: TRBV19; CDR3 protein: CASSEGAGSSYNEQFF; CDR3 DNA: TGTGCCAGTAGTGAGGGGGCTGGGAGCTCCTACAATGAGCAGTTCTTC
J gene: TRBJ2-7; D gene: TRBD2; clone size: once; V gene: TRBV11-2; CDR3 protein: CASSLDRGPSGATYEQYF; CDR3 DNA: TGTGCCAGCAGCTTAGATAGGGGCCCTAGCGGGGCCACCTACGAGCAGTACTTC
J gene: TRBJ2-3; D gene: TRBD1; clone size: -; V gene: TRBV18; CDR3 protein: CASSGQVPPSTDTQYF; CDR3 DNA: TGTGCCAGCTCAGGACAGGTTCCCCCTAGCACAGATACGCAGTATTTT
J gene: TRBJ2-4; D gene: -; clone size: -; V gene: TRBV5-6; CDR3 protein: CASSLGRWRSKNIQYF; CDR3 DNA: TGTGCCAGCAGCTTGGGGCGGTGGAGGAGCAAAAACATTCAGTACTTC
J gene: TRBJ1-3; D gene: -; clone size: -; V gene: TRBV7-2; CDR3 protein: CASTPGQSLNTIYF; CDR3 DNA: TGTGCCAGCACTCCGGGACAATCTTTAAACACCATATATTTT
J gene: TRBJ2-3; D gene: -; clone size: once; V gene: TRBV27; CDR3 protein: CASSPLKRQADTQYF; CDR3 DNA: TGTGCCAGCAGTCCCCTTAAGCGACAGGCAGATACGCAGTATTTT
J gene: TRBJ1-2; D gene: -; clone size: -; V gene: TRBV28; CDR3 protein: CASSLPPPGAGYGYTF; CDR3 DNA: TGTGCCAGCAGTTTACCCCCTCCGGGGGCAGGGTATGGCTACACCTTC
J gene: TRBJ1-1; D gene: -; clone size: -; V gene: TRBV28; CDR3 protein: CASSRRDGTEAFF; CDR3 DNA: TGTGCCAGCAGCCGTCGGGATGGGACTGAAGCTTTCTTT
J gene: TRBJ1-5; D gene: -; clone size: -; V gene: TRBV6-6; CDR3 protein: CASSSTDNKSNQPQHF; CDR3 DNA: TGTGCCAGCAGTTCTACAGACAACAAGAGCAATCAGCCCCAGCATTTT
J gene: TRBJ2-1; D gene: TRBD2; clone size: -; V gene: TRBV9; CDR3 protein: CASSVYPGLALFFHNEQFF; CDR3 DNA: TGTGCCAGCAGCGTCTACCCGGGACTAGCCCTTTTCTTTCACAATGAGCAGTTCTTC
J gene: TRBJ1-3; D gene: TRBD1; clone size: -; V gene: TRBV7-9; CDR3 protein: CASSRQGSGNTIYF; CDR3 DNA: TGTGCCAGCAGCCGACAGGGTTCAGGAAACACCATATATTTT
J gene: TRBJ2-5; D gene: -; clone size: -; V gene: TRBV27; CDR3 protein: CASSRGRGPLQEAQYF; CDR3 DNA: TGTGCCAGCAGTCGAGGACGGGGGCCCCTCCAAGAGGCCCAGTACTTC
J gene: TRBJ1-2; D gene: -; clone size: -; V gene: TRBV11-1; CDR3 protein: CASSFLDGGPGRSGYTF; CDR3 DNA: TGTGCCAGCAGCTTTCTGGATGGGGGCCCAGGGCGCAGTGGCTACACCTTC
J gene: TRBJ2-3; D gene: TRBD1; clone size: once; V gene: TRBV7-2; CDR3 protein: CASSFGQGGSADTQYF; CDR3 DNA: TGTGCCAGCAGCTTCGGACAGGGAGGTTCCGCAGATACGCAGTATTTT
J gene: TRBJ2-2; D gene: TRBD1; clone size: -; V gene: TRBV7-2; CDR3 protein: CASSTGTGAGELFF; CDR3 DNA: TGTGCCAGCAGCACCGGGACAGGGGCCGGGGAGCTGTTTTTT
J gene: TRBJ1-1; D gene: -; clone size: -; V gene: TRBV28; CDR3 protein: CASSFSTGIRNTEAFF; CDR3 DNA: TGTGCCAGCAGTTTCTCCACCGGGATTAGGAACACTGAAGCTTTCTTT
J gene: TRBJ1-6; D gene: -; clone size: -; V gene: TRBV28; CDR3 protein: CASSCGGSGYNSPLHF; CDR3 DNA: TGTGCCAGCAGTTGTGGGGGGTCGGGTTATAATTCACCCCTCCACTTT
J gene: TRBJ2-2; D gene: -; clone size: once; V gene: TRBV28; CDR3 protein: CASPRNTPGSTGELFF; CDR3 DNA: TGTGCCAGCCCACGTAATACGCCCGGCAGCACCGGGGAGCTGTTTTTT
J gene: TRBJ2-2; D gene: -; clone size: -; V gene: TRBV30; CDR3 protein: CAWSFTGELFF; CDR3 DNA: TGTGCCTGGAGTTTCACCGGGGAGCTGTTTTTT
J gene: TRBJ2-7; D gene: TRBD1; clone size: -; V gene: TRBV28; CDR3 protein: CASSARDRPYEQYF; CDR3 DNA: TGTGCCAGCAGTGCCCGGGACAGGCCCTACGAGCAGTACTTC
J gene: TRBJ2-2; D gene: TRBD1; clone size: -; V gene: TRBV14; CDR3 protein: CASSQDWTGLEAGELFF; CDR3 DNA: TGTGCCAGCAGCCAAGACTGGACAGGGTTGGAGGCCGGGGAGCTGTTTTTT
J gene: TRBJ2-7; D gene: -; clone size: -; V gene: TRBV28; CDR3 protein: CASSLPLTPDYEQYF; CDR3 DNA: TGTGCCAGCAGTTTACCCCTGACACCTGACTACGAGCAGTACTTC
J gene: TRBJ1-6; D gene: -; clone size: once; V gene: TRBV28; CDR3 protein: CASSQGTNSPLHF; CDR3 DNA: TGTGCCAGCAGTCAAGGAACGAATTCACCCCTCCACTTT
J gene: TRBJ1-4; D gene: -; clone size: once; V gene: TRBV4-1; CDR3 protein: CASSEVRGNMVSGGEKLFF; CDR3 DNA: TGCGCCAGCAGTGAAGTCAGGGGTAATATGGTTTCGGGCGGGGAAAAACTGTTTTTT